The 11 T cell receptor beta chains reported below all come from one sample, sequenced in a study of molecular identifiers for immune sequencing clone quantification. TCRdb recomputed calls from the PCR reads with MiXCR, one row per CDR3 protein. This table has roughly 300,000 distinct CDR3 sequences, about a quarter appearing once. Sequencing was done on a sample of naive CD8+ T cells from blood, with Jurkat cell RNA spiked in. Subset denoted: FACS-sorted CD8+CD4-CCR7+CD45RA+ naive T cells. The receptors shown here come from a human donor in good health. Some libraries in this study had Jurkat cell RNA spiked in.

This clonotype came up many times. The chain is built from TRBV5-1 and TRBJ2-7, with D possibly being TRBD2 (6 bases). CDR3 length: 16 residues. V shed 1 base and J shed 0 bases, with 14 bases lying between them. CDR1 and CDR2 (germline): SGHRS, YFSETQ. The CDR3 DNA reads TGCGCCAGCAGCTTGTACGGGACTGACAGCTCCTACGAGCAGTACTTC. It is translated as CASSLYGTDSSYEQYF.

This rearrangement joins TRBV11-2 to TRBJ2-7, with a weak D call TRBD1 (5 bases). The CDR3 totals 15 residues. Per germline, CDR1 SGHAT and CDR2 FQNNGV. Trimming removed 3 bases at V and 3 bases at J, with 15 bases between. CDR3 sequence reads: CASSFAATARYEQYF. CDR3 coding DNA: TGTGCCAGCAGCTTCGCCGCGACAGCGCGCTACGAGCAGTACTTC.

As regards this clonotype: The junction differs from germline at one of its ends, possibly a read error. The V call is TRBV6-2 or TRBV6-3, the J call TRBJ1-5; D unclear. The CDR3 runs 12 residues. CDR1 is MNHEY, CDR2 SVGEGT, per germline. CDR3 sequence reads: CASSYGNQPRHF. The CDR3 region has the DNA TGTGCCAGCAGTTATGGCAATCAGCCCCGGCATTTT.

This clonotype came up a few times. The V call is TRBV9, the J call TRBJ2-4; D is perhaps TRBD2 (6 bases). The CDR3 extends over 18 amino acids. V lost 1 base and J 4 bases, leaving 21 bases between the germline ends. Germline V lookup: CDR1 SGDLS, CDR2 YYNGEE. For the CDR3, the DNA is TGTGCCAGCAGCGTAAAGAAGGTGATTCGACTAGGGAAAAACATTCAGTACTTC. Amino acid sequence: CASSVKKVIRLGKNIQYF. Looking up the rest from reference TRBV9 and TRBJ2-4 gives the full variable domain: DSGVTQTPKHLITATGQRVTLRCSPRSGDLSVYWYQQSLDQGLQFLIQYYNGEERAKGNILERFSAQQFPDLHSELNLSSLELGDSALYFCASSVKKVIRLGKNIQYFGAGTRLSVL.

V and J are TRBV28 and TRBJ1-1, with 10 bases that match TRBD1. The CDR3 has 14 residues. Germline V gene data show CDR1 as MDHEN and CDR2 as SYDVKM. The junction had 6 bases not matched to a gene; V was cut back by 7 bases and J by 4 bases. The CDR3 reads CASNQRTGGTEAFF. CDR3 nucleotides: TGTGCCAGCAATCAAAGGACAGGGGGCACTGAAGCTTTCTTT.

Concerning this clonotype: Given a much more abundant clone one base away, this may be a read error. The chain joins TRBV12-5 to TRBJ1-1; 8 nucleotides agree with TRBD1. In germline, CDR1 is LGHNT, CDR2 FRNRAP. The CDR3 length is 15 residues. V trimming: 5 bases; J trimming: 4 bases; junction bases outside the gene matches: 9. In DNA, the CDR3 is TGTGCTAGTGGTCTAGCAGGGGGCGCGGGCACTGAAGCTTTCTTT. Encoded protein: CASGLAGGAGTEAFF.

This clonotype showed up many times. The chain carries TRBV7-9 and TRBJ2-3; D uncertain. This CDR3 has 13 amino acids. The germline V gene has CDR1 SEHNR and CDR2 FQNEAQ (reference sequence). V lost 4 bases and J 1 base, leaving 6 bases between the germline ends. The CDR3 DNA reads TGTGCCAGCAGCTCCGAGGGCACAGATACGCAGTATTTT. It encodes CASSSEGTDTQYF.

With regard to this clonotype: A much larger clone differs from this one at a single base, so this may be a read error. The chain couples TRBV19 to TRBJ2-5, with D maybe TRBD2 (6 bases). The germline CDR1 and CDR2 sequences are LNHDA and SQIVND (reference sequence). The CDR3 sequence is 15 residues long. Trimming stripped 3 bases from V and 5 bases from J, with 16 bases between. CDR3 amino acids: CASSIFVTSVETQYF. The CDR3 nucleotides read TGTGCCAGTAGTATTTTCGTGACTAGTGTCGAGACCCAGTACTTC.

The chain carries TRBV2 and TRBJ1-3; no definite D call. CDR1 and CDR2 from the germline V gene are SNHLY and FYNNEI. V was cut by 3 bases and J by 0 bases, with 12 bases left in between. This CDR3 is built from 16 residues. The CDR3 sequence is CASSDSVGFSGNTIYF. The CDR3 region has the DNA TGTGCCAGCAGTGATAGTGTCGGCTTCTCTGGAAACACCATATATTTT.

In this sample, this clonotype turned up a few times. This sequence joins TRBV29-1 and TRBJ1-5, with a tentative D call TRBD1 (5 bases). Trimming removed 4 bases from V and 9 bases from J, with 13 bases in between. CDR3 length: 12 residues. Germline CDR1 is SQVTM and CDR2 is ANQGSEA. CDR3 DNA sequence: TGCAGCGTTGTTGAGGGGTCGGGGCCCCAGCATTTT. This gives the protein CSVVEGSGPQHF.

This clonotype was seen only a few times. The V gene is TRBV7-9, the J gene TRBJ2-7; D assignment may be TRBD1 or TRBD2 (6 bases each). The ends were cut back, 7 bases at V and 6 bases at J, with 16 bases in the middle. Germline V gene lookup returns CDR1 SEHNR and CDR2 FQNEAQ (reference sequence). CDR3 length equals 13 residues. CDR3 sequence reads: CASNPSEGGEQYF. The CDR3 DNA reads as TGTGCCAGCAATCCATCAGAGGGGGGCGAGCAGTACTTC.